One sample yielded the 26 T cell receptor beta chains listed below, sequenced in a study of OX40 agonist ivuxolimab in advanced cancers. The method behind the library was the immunoSEQ multiplex PCR assay. TCRdb retrieved this table from immuneACCESS and kept in-frame rearrangements only. Not all clones are present; in checked studies, unresolved V genes account for under half, and no reason is known for the remainder. The sample table shows over 70,000 clones, and about nine tenths are seen once. Of the sample, less than 0.35% falls within the top ten clones. The source material was CD4+ or CD8+ T cells sorted from blood, sampled in a trial of the OX40 agonist ivuxolimab. The receptors stem from an adult with an advanced solid tumor such as melanoma, head and neck, liver or kidney cancer.

This CDR3 reads CASSPRLSGPNTEAFF. Written as DNA, the CDR3 is TGTGCCAGCTCACCACGGTTGTCAGGTCCCAACACTGAAGCTTTCTTT. The chain has TRBV18 and TRBJ1-1; D not resolved. This CDR3 is 16 amino acids long. Trimming removed 1 base at V and 2 bases at J, with 14 bases between. Looked up from germline, CDR1 is KGHSH and CDR2 is LQKENI.

The V call is TRBV11-2, the J call TRBJ2-7; D remains unclear. CDR3 size: 13 residues. The V and J ends lost 1 base and 1 base respectively, with 5 bases between them. The germline V gene has CDR1 SGHAT and CDR2 FQNNGV. CDR3 amino acids: CASSLGPSYEQYF. CDR3 in DNA: TGTGCCAGCAGCTTAGGGCCATCCTACGAGCAGTACTTC.

The chain links TRBV6-1 to TRBJ1-1, with D hard to call. Trimming cost V 3 bases and J 4 bases, with 12 bases left between them. The CDR3 runs to 14 residues. CDR1 and CDR2 (germline): MNHNS, SASEGT. CDR3 loop: CASSDKGSVTEAFF. In nucleotides, the CDR3 is TGTGCCAGCAGTGATAAGGGTTCGGTCACTGAAGCTTTCTTT.

This sequence joins TRBV6-6 and TRBJ2-1, with D possibly being TRBD2 (6 bases). This CDR3 contains 13 residues. Trimming shortened V by 2 bases and J by 8 bases, and 10 bases separated the two germline ends. The germline V gene has CDR1 MNHNY and CDR2 SVGAGI (reference sequence). The CDR3 region has the DNA TGTGCCAGCAGTTACACAAGCGGGTATGAGCAGTTCTTC. Translating it yields CASSYTSGYEQFF.

This chain uses TRBV27 with TRBJ2-1; 9 bases line up with TRBD2. Trimming took 5 bases from V and 1 from J; bases not matched to a gene: 9. Germline CDR1 and CDR2: MNHEY and SMNVEV (reference sequence). The CDR3 covers 17 residues. CDR3 in DNA: TGTGCCAGCAGTCCGAGCGGGAGCGGGAGGTCCTACAATGAGCAGTTCTTC. Its translation: CASSPSGSGRSYNEQFF.

DNA for the CDR3: TGTGCCAGCAGCTTACGGACTCGTCATGTGAATTACAATGAGCAGTTCTTC. It yields the protein CASSLRTRHVNYNEQFF. This chain uses TRBV7-2 with TRBJ2-1; a weak D match, TRBD2 (5 bases). CDR1 is SGHTA, CDR2 FQGNSA, per germline. CDR3 length: 17 amino acids. V dropped 2 bases and J dropped 4 bases, with 18 bases sitting between them.

The chain employs TRBV18 and TRBJ2-2; D gene uncertain. Trimming took off 5 bases at V and 4 bases at J, with 11 bases between the two ends. Germline V gene lookup returns CDR1 KGHSH and CDR2 LQKENI. The length of the CDR3 is 14 residues. The DNA for the CDR3 is TGTGCCAGCTCAACCGGGCAGAGCACCGGGGAGCTGTTTTTT. Translated, it gives CASSTGQSTGELFF. Combining the CDR3 with reference TRBV18 and TRBJ2-2 gives the whole variable domain NAGVMQNPRHLVRRRGQEARLRCSPMKGHSHVYWYRQLPEEGLKFMVYLQKENIIDESGMPKERFSAEFPKEGPSILRIQQVVRGDSAAYFCASSTGQSTGELFFGEGSRLTVL.

V and J are TRBV7-6 and TRBJ2-5, with D maybe TRBD1 (5 bases). The CDR3 is 14 amino acids. Trimming removed 2 bases from V and 5 bases from J, with 12 bases in between. Germline V lookup: CDR1 SGHVS, CDR2 FNYEAQ. CDR3 sequence (DNA): TGTGCCAGCAGCTTATCCGGCAGGGCGGAGACCCAGTACTTC. This sequence encodes CASSLSGRAETQYF.

A note on this clone: This sample includes further DNA sequences coding for the same CDR3. This rearrangement joins TRBV18 to TRBJ1-3, with D uncertain. The V gene lost 3 bases and the J gene lost 0 bases, with 6 bases spanning the gap. Germline lookup yields CDR1 KGHSH and CDR2 LQKENI. The CDR3 covers 14 residues. The DNA for the CDR3 is TGTGCCAGCTCACCGACTGACTCTGGAAACACCATATATTTT. It codes for CASSPTDSGNTIYF. The complete variable domain, with remaining parts taken from reference TRBV18 and TRBJ1-3, reads NAGVMQNPRHLVRRRGQEARLRCSPMKGHSHVYWYRQLPEEGLKFMVYLQKENIIDESGMPKERFSAEFPKEGPSILRIQQVVRGDSAAYFCASSPTDSGNTIYFGEGSWLTVV.

The chain is built from TRBV25-1 and TRBJ2-3; tentatively, D is TRBD1 (6 bases). Trimming took 6 bases from V and 1 from J, leaving 11 bases between them. This CDR3 spans 14 amino acids. Germline loops: CDR1 MGHDK, CDR2 SYGVNS. The CDR3 spells CASSRGDGTDTQYF. CDR3 sequence (DNA): TGTGCCAGCAGCAGGGGTGACGGCACAGATACGCAGTATTTT.

In DNA form, the CDR3 reads TGTGCCAGCAGCTCCTACACAGGGCGCGAGCAGTACTTC. It specifies CASSSYTGREQYF. The chain uses TRBV7-9 and TRBJ2-7; possible D gene TRBD1, 6 bases. Germline CDR1 and CDR2: SEHNR and FQNEAQ (reference sequence). V was shortened by 4 bases and J by 6 bases, with 13 bases between the two germline ends. The CDR3 has 13 residues.

The chain has TRBV19 and TRBJ2-1; 14 bases map to TRBD2. This CDR3 has 16 residues. Per germline, CDR1 LNHDA and CDR2 SQIVND (reference sequence). Trimming at V came to 5 bases and at J to 7 bases, leaving 7 bases not matched to a gene. CDR3 protein: CASSEGTSGSENEQFF. For the CDR3, the DNA is TGTGCCAGTAGTGAGGGGACTAGCGGGAGTGAGAATGAGCAGTTCTTC.

The V gene is TRBV11-2, the J gene TRBJ1-1, with a tentative D call TRBD1 (5 bases). The CDR3 runs to 14 residues. Germline loops: CDR1 SGHAT, CDR2 FQNNGV. The ends were cut back, 3 bases at V and 1 base at J, with 9 bases in the middle. Written as DNA, the CDR3 is TGTGCCAGCAGCTTTAGGGGAGCGAACACTGAAGCTTTCTTT. Protein sequence: CASSFRGANTEAFF.

This chain links TRBV7-8 with TRBJ1-1, with D unresolved. V lost 0 bases and J lost 1, with 9 bases in between. The germline V gene encodes CDR1 SGHVS and CDR2 FQNEAQ. The CDR3 consists of 15 residues. Written as DNA, the CDR3 is TGTGCCAGCAGCTTAGCGACTGGAGGGAACACTGAAGCTTTCTTT. Protein product: CASSLATGGNTEAFF.

V usage is TRBV5-6 and J usage is TRBJ2-7, with D possibly TRBD1 on 5 matching bases. The V and J ends lost 5 bases and 0 bases respectively, with 9 bases between them. This CDR3 spans 13 amino acids. Germline V gene sequence: CDR1 SGHDT, CDR2 YYEEEE. CDR3 loop: CASRLQDSYEQYF. CDR3 nucleotide sequence: TGTGCCAGCAGATTACAGGACTCCTACGAGCAGTACTTC.

V is TRBV5-1 and J is TRBJ1-4, with D maybe TRBD1 (5 bases). V was shortened by 0 bases and J by 8 bases, with 8 bases between the two germline ends. The CDR3 has 13 amino acids. CDR1 and CDR2 (germline): SGHRS, YFSETQ. CDR3 sequence: CASSLAGREKLFF. The CDR3 region has the DNA TGCGCCAGCAGCTTGGCAGGGAGGGAAAAACTGTTTTTT.

The J gene is TRBJ2-4, the V gene TRBV7-9; no clear D. Per the germline V gene, CDR1 is SEHNR and CDR2 is FQNEAQ (reference sequence). V was shortened by 2 bases and J by 0 bases, with 8 bases between the two germline ends. The CDR3 has 15 residues. CDR3 sequence: CASSLTPLAKNIQYF. Here the CDR3 DNA reads TGTGCCAGCAGCTTAACACCCCTAGCCAAAAACATTCAGTACTTC.

V is TRBV21-1 and J is TRBJ2-7; the D segment call TRBD1 is taken from the table without a DNA check. TRBV21-1 is a pseudogene locus. This CDR3 comprises 15 residues. CDR3 residues: CASSKEPGHNYEQYF. The CDR3 DNA reads as TGTGCCAGCAGCAAAGAACCGGGACATAACTACGAGCAGTACTTC.

The V gene is TRBV7-9, the J gene TRBJ2-5; 7 nucleotides agree with TRBD2. Trimming took 0 bases from V and 2 from J; bases not matched to a gene: 6. The V gene's germline CDR1 is SEHNR and CDR2 FQNEAQ (reference sequence). This CDR3 comprises 16 residues. CDR3 nucleotides: TGTGCCAGCAGCTTAGCTTTGGGAGGGATTCAAGAGACCCAGTACTTC. The encoded protein is CASSLALGGIQETQYF.

This chain joins TRBV4-1 and TRBJ2-1; 13 nucleotides align to TRBD2. The CDR3 is 16 residues long. V lost 1 base to trimming and J lost 4 bases; unmatched junction nucleotides: 1. Looked up from germline, CDR1 is MGHRA and CDR2 is YSYEKL. CDR3 bases: TGCGCCAGCAGCCAAGGGACTAGCGGGGGATACAATGAGCAGTTCTTC. It yields the protein CASSQGTSGGYNEQFF.

V is TRBV4-3 and J is TRBJ1-1; D is uncertain. The CDR3 has 13 amino acids. Germline CDR1 is LGHNA and CDR2 is YSLEER. The V and J ends lost 4 bases and 0 bases respectively, with 6 bases between them. This chain's CDR3 is CASSLQLNTEAFF. CDR3 coding DNA: TGCGCCAGCAGCCTACAGTTGAACACTGAAGCTTTCTTT.

V is TRBV5-4 and J is TRBJ2-5; D is possibly TRBD2 (6 bases). Germline V lookup: CDR1 SGHNT, CDR2 YYREEE (reference sequence). This CDR3 spans 16 amino acids. V lost 4 bases and J 2 bases, leaving 18 bases between the germline ends. The CDR3: CASSLIGAAGQETQYF. CDR3 DNA: TGTGCCAGCAGCCTTATTGGAGCGGCGGGGCAAGAGACCCAGTACTTC.

This sequence joins TRBV11-3 and TRBJ2-1; 11 bases are shared with TRBD2. Germline trimming cut 0 bases from V and 4 bases from J; bases unmatched to any gene: 5. This CDR3 comprises 17 residues. Per the germline V gene, CDR1 is SGHNT and CDR2 is YENEEA. In nucleotides, the CDR3 is TGTGCCAGCAGCTTAGAACTAGCGGGAGATTATTACAATGAGCAGTTCTTC. It codes for CASSLELAGDYYNEQFF.

The chain carries TRBV28 and TRBJ1-1; D remains unclear. The CDR3 length is 14 residues. V was pared by 10 bases and J by 4 bases, with 19 bases between. From germline, CDR1 is MDHEN and CDR2 SYDVKM. CDR3 loop: CAILNTVGFTEAFF. Written as DNA, the CDR3 is TGTGCCATCCTAAACACAGTGGGTTTCACTGAAGCTTTCTTT.

The V gene is TRBV25-1, the J gene TRBJ1-1; D perhaps matches TRBD1 (6 bases). The V end lost 7 bases, the J end lost 13 bases, and 16 bases lay between the germline ends. Germline V gene lookup returns CDR1 MGHDK and CDR2 SYGVNS. The CDR3 loop spans 11 amino acids. The CDR3 reads CASTEGGQGFF. The CDR3 DNA is TGTGCCAGCACCGAGGGGGGGCAAGGTTTCTTT.

The J gene is TRBJ2-7, the V gene TRBV11-2; D ambiguous. V was shortened by 3 bases and J by 4 bases, with 16 bases between the two germline ends. Germline-derived CDR1 and CDR2 are SGHAT and FQNNGV. This CDR3 contains 15 residues. The CDR3 nucleotides read TGTGCCAGCAGCTTGGTAGACCTCCCTGAATACGAGCAGTACTTC. It codes for CASSLVDLPEYEQYF.